This T cell receptor (beta chain) was found in a study of blood T cell repertoires in COVID-19. Libraries were prepared by immunoSEQ multiplex PCR; TCRdb keeps only in-frame clonotypes and omits some of them. The sample carries roughly 77,000 clones, 70% to 90% recorded once. The sequencing sample was made of peripheral blood. The TCR comes from a woman aged 80 or over with active COVID-19.

CDR3 DNA sequence: TGTGCCAGCAGGGCAAATCAAAGGGGTGCAGATACGCAGTATTTT. The encoded protein is CASRANQRGADTQYF. The genes are TRBV2 and TRBJ2-3; tentatively, D is TRBD1 (5 bases). Per the germline V gene, CDR1 is SNHLY and CDR2 is FYNNEI. The CDR3 length is 15 residues. Trimming took off 6 bases at V and 4 bases at J, with 17 bases between the two ends.